The 22 T cell receptor beta chains given below trace back to one sample, sequenced in a study of response to subunit inactivated influenza vaccine. A single record per CDR3 protein comes from TCRdb applying MiXCR to the RT-PCR reads. The top ten clones hold 10% of a sample with some 800,000 distinct CDR3 sequences, around 21% of them seen once. Sequencing was performed on PBMCs from blood, taken less than 6 days after vaccination. These receptors all stem from a middle-aged man who received an inactivated influenza vaccine.

This clonotype was detected a few times. The V and J genes are TRBV19 and TRBJ1-1; D is perhaps TRBD1 (5 bases). Trimming took off 4 bases at V and 3 bases at J, with 12 bases between the two ends. Looked up from germline, CDR1 is LNHDA and CDR2 is SQIVND (reference sequence). The CDR3 spans 14 residues. This CDR3 reads CASSKPREYTEAFF. The CDR3 DNA sequence: TGTGCCAGTAGTAAACCCAGGGAATACACTGAAGCTTTCTTT.

This clonotype was counted only a few times. CDR3 sequence: CASSLAGGNRELFF. The DNA for the CDR3 is TGTGCCAGCAGCCTTGCCGGGGGAAACAGGGAGCTGTTTTTT. This chain uses TRBV3-1 with TRBJ2-2, with a weak D call TRBD2 (6 bases). Germline V lookup: CDR1 LGHDT, CDR2 YNNKEL (reference sequence). CDR3 length: 14 residues. Trimming took 4 bases from V and 9 from J, leaving 15 bases between them.

V is TRBV28 and J is TRBJ2-1; 9 nucleotides match TRBD1. The CDR3 is 16 amino acids. Germline CDR1 and CDR2: MDHEN and SYDVKM. Germline trimming cut 2 bases from V and 9 bases from J; bases unmatched to any gene: 11. DNA for the CDR3: TGTGCCAGCAGTTTAATCGGGTACAGGGGGCGCGGTGAGCAGTTCTTC. It is translated as CASSLIGYRGRGEQFF.

This clonotype has only a few counts. The chain uses TRBV24-1 and TRBJ2-1, with D perhaps matching TRBD1 (6 bases). Germline V gene sequence: CDR1 KGHDR, CDR2 SFDVKD. Trimming cost V 8 bases and J 9 bases, with 16 bases left between them. This CDR3 has 13 residues. CDR3 in amino acids: CATKPGQTSEQFF. The CDR3 DNA sequence: TGTGCCACCAAACCGGGACAAACTAGTGAGCAGTTCTTC.

The V gene is TRBV6-2 or TRBV6-3, the J gene TRBJ2-1, with 9 bases matching TRBD1. With V trimmed by 6 bases and J by 6 bases, 9 bases remained unmatched. CDR3 length equals 15 residues. CDR1 and CDR2 (germline): MNHEY, SVGEGT. The CDR3: CASSIPRTGVNEQFF. DNA of the CDR3: TGTGCCAGCAGCATACCGAGGACAGGGGTCAATGAGCAGTTCTTC.

As for this clonotype: Mismatch with germline at one junction end may stem from a read error. The chain has TRBV5-1 and TRBJ2-5; D is perhaps TRBD2 (5 bases). The germline V gene encodes CDR1 SGHRS and CDR2 YFSETQ. The CDR3 contains 14 residues. Here the CDR3 reads CAISLVRGQETQYF. DNA for the CDR3: TGCGCCATCAGCTTGGTCCGGGGTCAAGAGACCCAGTACTTC.

V is TRBV6-2 or TRBV6-3 and J is TRBJ2-7; 10 nucleotides align to TRBD2. CDR1 is MNHEY and CDR2 is SVGEGT in the germline V gene. V trimming: 7 bases; J trimming: 0 bases; junction bases outside the gene matches: 6. CDR3 length: 15 amino acids. CDR3 sequence (DNA): TGTGCCAGCACCACTAGCGGGGCCTTCTCCTACGAGCAGTACTTC. It specifies CASTTSGAFSYEQYF.

This clonotype was seen a single time. The chain is built from TRBV24-1 and TRBJ2-2; 9 nucleotides line up with TRBD1. CDR1 and CDR2 from the germline V gene are KGHDR and SFDVKD. V lost 3 bases, J lost 0 bases, and 7 bases stayed unmatched. There are 18 residues in the CDR3. DNA of the CDR3: TGTGCCACCAGTGATCCCGGACAGGGGAGTGCGAACACCGGGGAGCTGTTTTTT. This codes for CATSDPGQGSANTGELFF.

There are a few counts of this clonotype. J is TRBJ2-1 and V is TRBV20-1; D unclear. CDR1 and CDR2 from the germline V gene are DFQATT and SNEGSKA (reference sequence). Trimming shortened V by 2 bases and J by 6 bases, and 17 bases separated the two germline ends. This CDR3 has 15 residues. CDR3 coding DNA: TGCAGTGCTAGAAATGAAGGGCCGGTCCGCAATGAGCAGTTCTTC. Its translation: CSARNEGPVRNEQFF.

This clonotype was seen only a few times. The chain is built from TRBV7-2 and TRBJ2-1; either TRBD1 or TRBD2 may fit D (5 bases each). CDR1 is SGHTA, CDR2 FQGNSA, per germline. CDR3 size: 14 residues. Trimming took 2 bases from V and 6 from J, leaving 11 bases between them. CDR3 in amino acids: CASSLMGTGNEQFF. The CDR3 coding sequence is TGTGCCAGCAGCTTAATGGGGACCGGCAATGAGCAGTTCTTC.

This chain uses TRBV7-2 with TRBJ2-1, with no clear D. The CDR3 has 13 amino acids. Germline V CDR1 and CDR2: SGHTA, FQGNSA. Trimming stripped 8 bases from V and 9 bases from J, with 17 bases between. In nucleotides, the CDR3 is TGTGCCAGCTTACCGGATAGTATTGGTGAGCAGTTCTTC. Protein: CASLPDSIGEQFF.

This clonotype showed up many times. The genes are TRBV6-5 and TRBJ2-5; 7 positions match TRBD2. The germline gives CDR1 MNHEY, CDR2 SVGAGI. With V trimmed by 0 bases and J by 3 bases, 4 bases remained unmatched. The CDR3 consists of 15 residues. In nucleotides, the CDR3 is TGTGCCAGCAGTTACTCGGGGGGGGGAGAAGAGACCCAGTACTTC. Translating it yields CASSYSGGGEETQYF.

V and J are TRBV6-2 or TRBV6-3 and TRBJ2-7, with 11 bases that match TRBD1. The CDR3 has 15 amino acids. Germline V gene sequence: CDR1 MNHEY, CDR2 SVGEGT. V shed 5 bases, J shed 3 bases, and the junction held 6 bases outside the gene matches. The CDR3 DNA is TGTGCCAGCAGTCGGCCGGGACAGGGGGACTACGAGCAGTACTTC. This codes for CASSRPGQGDYEQYF.

The rearrangement uses TRBV7-2 and TRBJ1-5; no clear D. This CDR3 has 17 residues. Germline CDR1 SGHTA, CDR2 FQGNSA. The V gene lost 2 bases and the J gene lost 3 bases, with 17 bases spanning the gap. DNA of the CDR3: TGTGCCAGCAGCTTAAATGTCGGCACGGGATTCAATCAGCCCCAGCATTTT. Its translation: CASSLNVGTGFNQPQHF.

The sample holds a few counts of this clonotype. The CDR3 reads CASSLPTGGYGYTF. CDR3 coding DNA: TGTGCCAGCAGCCTCCCGACAGGGGGCTATGGCTACACCTTC. This chain connects TRBV6-1 to TRBJ1-2, with TRBD1 identical over 9 bases. V was pared by 6 bases and J by 4 bases, with 6 bases of the junction left unmatched. The CDR3 runs to 14 residues. The germline V gene has CDR1 MNHNS and CDR2 SASEGT.

This clonotype has ten or more counts. This sequence joins TRBV3-1 and TRBJ2-5; D gene ambiguous. The CDR3 runs 14 residues. V shed 0 bases and J shed 3 bases, with 8 bases lying between them. The V gene's germline CDR1 is LGHDT and CDR2 YNNKEL (reference sequence). The CDR3 protein is CASSQDTSKETQYF. In DNA, the CDR3 is TGTGCCAGCAGCCAAGATACGAGTAAAGAGACCCAGTACTTC.

The chain is built from TRBV29-1 and TRBJ2-1, with 11 bases fitting TRBD2. With V trimmed by 2 bases and J by 3 bases, 6 bases remained unmatched. Germline CDR1 is SQVTM and CDR2 is ANQGSEA. This CDR3 is built from 16 residues. The CDR3 here is CSVESGTSGIYNEQFF. CDR3 nucleotide sequence: TGCAGCGTTGAATCAGGGACTAGCGGTATCTACAATGAGCAGTTCTTC.

In its sample, this clonotype was seen a few times. The V and J genes are TRBV20-1 and TRBJ2-7; possibly TRBD1 for D (7 bases). This CDR3 is built from 13 residues. CDR1 DFQATT and CDR2 SNEGSKA come from the germline V gene (reference sequence). Trimming left V 3 bases short and J 5 bases short, with 14 bases between. This CDR3 is CSASVRGDNEQYF. The CDR3 coding sequence is TGCAGTGCTAGCGTCAGGGGGGACAACGAGCAGTACTTC.

This rearrangement joins TRBV29-1 to TRBJ2-7, with 11 bases identical to TRBD2. This CDR3 contains 15 residues. Per the germline V gene, CDR1 is SQVTM and CDR2 is ANQGSEA. Germline trimming cut 0 bases from V and 4 bases from J; bases unmatched to any gene: 5. The DNA for the CDR3 is TGCAGCGTTGAAGAGCGACTAGCGGGGTTTTACGAGCAGTACTTC. Translating it yields CSVEERLAGFYEQYF.

This clonotype was counted between two and nine times. The rearrangement uses TRBV27 and TRBJ1-1; D remains unclear. The CDR3 is 13 residues long. Germline CDR1 MNHEY, CDR2 SMNVEV (reference sequence). V was clipped by 6 bases and J by 4 bases, with 12 bases between them. CDR3 nucleotides: TGTGCCAGCAGCCCCCTATCGGCCACTGAAGCTTTCTTT. It specifies CASSPLSATEAFF.

A few counts support this clonotype. The chain links TRBV5-1 to TRBJ1-6; 8 nucleotides agree with TRBD1. The germline CDR1 and CDR2 sequences are SGHRS and YFSETQ. The CDR3 sequence is 15 residues long. With 0 bases clipped from V and 10 bases from J, the junction kept 6 bases outside the gene matches. The CDR3 DNA follows: TGCGCCAGCAGCTTGGTAGGACAGGGTCAATCACCCCTCCACTTT. Translated: CASSLVGQGQSPLHF.

The chain links TRBV4-2 to TRBJ2-5; 11 nucleotides match TRBD2. This CDR3 region has 17 residues. From germline, CDR1 is LGHNA and CDR2 YNFKEQ. V dropped 1 base and J dropped 1; count of bases not matched to a gene: 5. The CDR3 coding sequence is TGTGCCAGCAGCCAAGGGATGACTAGCGGGACCCAAGAGACCCAGTACTTC. Translation gives CASSQGMTSGTQETQYF.